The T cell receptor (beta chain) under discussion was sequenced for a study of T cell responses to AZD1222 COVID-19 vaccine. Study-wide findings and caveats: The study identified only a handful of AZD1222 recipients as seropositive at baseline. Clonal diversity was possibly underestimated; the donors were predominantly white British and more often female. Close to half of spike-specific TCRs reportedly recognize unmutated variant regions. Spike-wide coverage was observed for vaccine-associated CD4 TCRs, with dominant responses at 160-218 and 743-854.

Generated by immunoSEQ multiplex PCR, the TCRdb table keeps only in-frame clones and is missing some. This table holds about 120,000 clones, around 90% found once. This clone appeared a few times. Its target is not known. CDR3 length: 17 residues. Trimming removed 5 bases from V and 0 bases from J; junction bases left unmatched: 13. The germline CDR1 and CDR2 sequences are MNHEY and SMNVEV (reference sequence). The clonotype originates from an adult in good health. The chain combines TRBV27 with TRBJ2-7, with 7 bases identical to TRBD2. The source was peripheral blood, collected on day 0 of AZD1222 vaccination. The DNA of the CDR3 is TGTGCCAGCAGTACCCGATGGGGGGGAAAAAGCTCCTACGAGCAGTACTTC. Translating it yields CASSTRWGGKSSYEQYF.